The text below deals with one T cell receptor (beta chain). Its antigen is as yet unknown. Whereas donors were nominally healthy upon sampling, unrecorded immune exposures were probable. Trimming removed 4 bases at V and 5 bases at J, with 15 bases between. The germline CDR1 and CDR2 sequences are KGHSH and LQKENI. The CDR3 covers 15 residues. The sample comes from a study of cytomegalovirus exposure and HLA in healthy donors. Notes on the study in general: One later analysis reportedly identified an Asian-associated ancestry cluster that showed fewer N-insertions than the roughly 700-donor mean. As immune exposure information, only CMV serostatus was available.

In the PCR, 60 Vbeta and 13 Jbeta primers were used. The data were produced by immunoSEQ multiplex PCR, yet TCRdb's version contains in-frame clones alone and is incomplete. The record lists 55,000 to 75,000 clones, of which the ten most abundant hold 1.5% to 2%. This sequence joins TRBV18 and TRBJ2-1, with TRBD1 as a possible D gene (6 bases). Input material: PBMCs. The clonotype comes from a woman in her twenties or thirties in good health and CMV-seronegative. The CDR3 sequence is CASSLGGSSDNEQFF. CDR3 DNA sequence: TGTGCCAGCTCACTTGGGGGCTCGAGTGACAATGAGCAGTTCTTC.